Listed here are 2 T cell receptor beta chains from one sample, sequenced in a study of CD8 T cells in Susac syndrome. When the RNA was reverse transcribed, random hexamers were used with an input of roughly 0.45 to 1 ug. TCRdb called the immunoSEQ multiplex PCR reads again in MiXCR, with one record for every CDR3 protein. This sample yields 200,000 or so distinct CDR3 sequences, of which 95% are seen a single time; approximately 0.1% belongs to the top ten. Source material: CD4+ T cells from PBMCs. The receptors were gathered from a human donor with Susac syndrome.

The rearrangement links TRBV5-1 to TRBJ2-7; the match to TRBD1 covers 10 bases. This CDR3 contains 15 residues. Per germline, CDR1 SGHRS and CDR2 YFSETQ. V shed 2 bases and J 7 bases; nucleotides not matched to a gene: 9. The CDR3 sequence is CASSLTAGQGSEQYF. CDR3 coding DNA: TGCGCCAGCAGCTTAACCGCGGGACAGGGGTCTGAGCAGTACTTC.

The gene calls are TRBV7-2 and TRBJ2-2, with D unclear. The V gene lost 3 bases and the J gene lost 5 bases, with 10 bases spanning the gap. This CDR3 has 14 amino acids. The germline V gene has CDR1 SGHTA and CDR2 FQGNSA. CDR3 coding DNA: TGTGCCAGCAGCTTTGGGGTTGGAACCGGGGAGCTGTTTTTT. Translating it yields CASSFGVGTGELFF. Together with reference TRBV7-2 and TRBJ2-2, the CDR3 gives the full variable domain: GAGVSQSPSNKVTEKGKDVELRCDPISGHTALYWYRQSLGQGLEFLIYFQGNSAPDKSGLPSDRFSAERTGGSVSTLTIQRTQQEDSAVYLCASSFGVGTGELFFGEGSRLTVL.